The T cell receptor beta chain described here comes from a study of blood T cell repertoires in COVID-19. Study-level background: The analysed material was cDNA or gDNA that came from T cells, B-cell-depleted T cells, or PBMCs.

There are 14 residues in the CDR3. V lost 6 bases and J 3 bases, leaving 13 bases between the germline ends. Per germline, CDR1 MNHEY and CDR2 SVGAGI. Sequenced by immunoSEQ multiplex PCR; TCRdb stores in-frame clones only, minus some. The profile covers about 280,000 clones, with 65% to 90% appearing a single time and about 14% taken by the ten largest. This chain uses TRBV6-5 with TRBJ2-3; weak D call: TRBD1 (6 bases). Material for sequencing was peripheral blood. The clonotype originates from a human donor in a cohort sampled during active COVID-19. The CDR3 DNA reads TGTGCCAGCAGATCACAGGGTAGAACAGATACGCAGTATTTT. The encoded protein is CASRSQGRTDTQYF.